The present entry profiles one T cell receptor beta chain with its context. Its specificity is not known. TCRdb keeps only in-frame clones here, not all; method: immunoSEQ multiplex PCR. The sample records about 490,000 clones, 76% being singletons. The data are from a study of shared clonotypes between healthy human individuals. The study, taken as a whole, reports: Among donors, the sharing of clonotypes was expected to be influenced by sequencing depth.

This receptor was identified in a woman between 40 and 50 years old in good health. Some clones in this sample may be carry-over from other donors' samples. Sequencing input: PBMCs.

CDR3: CASSFPGYPTYEQYF. Here the CDR3 DNA reads TGTGCCAGCAGCTTCCCCGGCTATCCTACCTACGAGCAGTACTTC. The rearrangement joins TRBV6-6 to TRBJ2-7; D remains ambiguous. Between the trimmed V and J ends, which lost 6 bases and 2 bases, there was a span of 17 bases. The germline gives CDR1 MNHNY, CDR2 SVGAGI (reference sequence). The CDR3 loop spans 15 amino acids.